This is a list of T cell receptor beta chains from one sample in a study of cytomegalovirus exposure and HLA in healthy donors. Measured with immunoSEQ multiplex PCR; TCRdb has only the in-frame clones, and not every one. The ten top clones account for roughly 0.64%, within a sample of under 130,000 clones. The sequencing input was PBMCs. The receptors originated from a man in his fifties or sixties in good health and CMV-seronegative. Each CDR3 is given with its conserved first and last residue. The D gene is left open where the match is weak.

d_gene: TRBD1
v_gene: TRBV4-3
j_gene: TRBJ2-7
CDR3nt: TGCGCCAGCAGCCAAGATCCAGGACAGGGGACCTACGAGCAGTACTTC
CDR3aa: CASSQDPGQGTYEQYF

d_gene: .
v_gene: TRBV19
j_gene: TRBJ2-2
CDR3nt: TGTGCCAGTAGTTCAAGAGTAACCGGGGAGCTGTTTTTT
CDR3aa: CASSSRVTGELFF

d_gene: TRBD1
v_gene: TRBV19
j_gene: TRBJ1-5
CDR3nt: TGTGCCAGTAGTCCGAGGACAGGGGGCAATCAGCCCCAGCATTTT
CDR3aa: CASSPRTGGNQPQHF

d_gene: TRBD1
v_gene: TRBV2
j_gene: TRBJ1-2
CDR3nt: TGTGCCAGCGAAGGGACAGGGAGGGACTATGGCTACACCTTC
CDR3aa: CASEGTGRDYGYTF

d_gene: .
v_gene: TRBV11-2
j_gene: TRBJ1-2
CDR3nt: TGTGCCAGCAGGAAAACAGGCCGGTACTATGGCTACACCTTC
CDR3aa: CASRKTGRYYGYTF

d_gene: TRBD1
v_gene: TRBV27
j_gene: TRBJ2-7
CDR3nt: TGTGCCAGCAGTTTGGGTCCGACAGGGATGAACGAGCAGTACTTC
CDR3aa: CASSLGPTGMNEQYF

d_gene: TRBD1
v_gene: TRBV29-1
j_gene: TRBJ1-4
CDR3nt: TGCAGCGCGACAGGGGGGAATGAAAAACTGTTTTTT
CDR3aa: CSATGGNEKLFF

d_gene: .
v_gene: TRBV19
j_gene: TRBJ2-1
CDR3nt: TGTGCCAGTAGCCTGGGTAGTAGCGGCCTCAATGAGCAGTTCTTC
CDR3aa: CASSLGSSGLNEQFF

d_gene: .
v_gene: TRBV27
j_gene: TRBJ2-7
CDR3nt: TGTGCCAGCAGTTTAACTAGTAACTACGAGCAGTACTTC
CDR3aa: CASSLTSNYEQYF

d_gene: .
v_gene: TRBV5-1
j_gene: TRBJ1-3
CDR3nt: TGCGCCAGCAGCTTGGCCACTGGAAACACCATATATTTT
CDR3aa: CASSLATGNTIYF

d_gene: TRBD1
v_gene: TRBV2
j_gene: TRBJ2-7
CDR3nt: TGTGCCAGCTTATTCGCAGGGGGCCTGGAAGAGCAGTACTTC
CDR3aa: CASLFAGGLEEQYF

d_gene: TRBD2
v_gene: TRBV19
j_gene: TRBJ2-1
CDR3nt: TGTGCCAGTAGTATCGGACTAGTATCAATTGAGCAGTTCTTC
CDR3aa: CASSIGLVSIEQFF

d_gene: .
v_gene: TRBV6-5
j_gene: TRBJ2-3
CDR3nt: TGTGCCAGCAGCGCCCAGGGGAGAGATACGCAGTATTTT
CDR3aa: CASSAQGRDTQYF

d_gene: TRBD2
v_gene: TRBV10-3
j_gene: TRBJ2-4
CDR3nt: TGTGCCATCAGCGCCGGGGGGACCCTTGAAAACATTCAGTACTTC
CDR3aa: CAISAGGTLENIQYF

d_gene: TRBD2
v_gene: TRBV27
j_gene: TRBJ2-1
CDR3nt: TGTGCCAGCATAAGGCTCGGGACTAGCGGGATGGGCTACAATGAGCAGTTCTTC
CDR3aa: CASIRLGTSGMGYNEQFF

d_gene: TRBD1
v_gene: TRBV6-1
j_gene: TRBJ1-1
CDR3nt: TGTGCCAGCAGACGACAGGGGGTGAACACTGAAGCTTTCTTT
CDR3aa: CASRRQGVNTEAFF

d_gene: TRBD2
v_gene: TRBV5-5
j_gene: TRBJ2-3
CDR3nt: TGTGCCAGCAGCTTAAATAGTGCGGGGGGGACAGATACGCAGTATTTT
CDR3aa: CASSLNSAGGTDTQYF

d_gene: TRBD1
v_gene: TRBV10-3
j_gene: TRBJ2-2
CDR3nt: TGTGCCATCAGTGGACAGGGCCCGAACACCGGGGAGCTGTTTTTT
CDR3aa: CAISGQGPNTGELFF

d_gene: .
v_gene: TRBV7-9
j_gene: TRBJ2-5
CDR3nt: TGTGCCAGCAGCCCCGTGAGCATGGAGACCCAGTACTTC
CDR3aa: CASSPVSMETQYF

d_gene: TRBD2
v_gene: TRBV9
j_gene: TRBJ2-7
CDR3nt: TGTGCCAGCAGCGTGGGACTAGCGGGATTCTACGAGCAGTACTTC
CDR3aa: CASSVGLAGFYEQYF

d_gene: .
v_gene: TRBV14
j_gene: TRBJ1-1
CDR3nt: TGTGCCAGCAGCCAAATTATTGGTCTAGGAGCTTTCTTT
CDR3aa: CASSQIIGLGAFF

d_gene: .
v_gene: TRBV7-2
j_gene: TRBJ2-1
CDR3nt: TGTGCCAGCAGCTTAGAGGGGGCCTACAATGAGCAGTTCTTC
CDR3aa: CASSLEGAYNEQFF

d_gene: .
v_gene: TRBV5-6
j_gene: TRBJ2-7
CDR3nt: TGTGCCAGCAGCTCAGGGGCAGGTCGTGACGAGCAGTACTTC
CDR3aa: CASSSGAGRDEQYF

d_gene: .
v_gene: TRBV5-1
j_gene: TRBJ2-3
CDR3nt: TGCGCCAGCAGCTTGGCCAGGGTAGGGGCAGATACGCAGTATTTT
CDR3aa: CASSLARVGADTQYF

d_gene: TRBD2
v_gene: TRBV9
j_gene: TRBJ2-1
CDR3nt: TGTGCCAGCAGCGTAGATCGTGGCGGGGGCTACAATGAGCAGTTCTTC
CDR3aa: CASSVDRGGGYNEQFF

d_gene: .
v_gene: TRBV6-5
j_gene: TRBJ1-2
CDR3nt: TGTGCCAGCAGCCGAGAGGGACAAACAGCAGGTGGCTACACCTTC
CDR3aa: CASSREGQTAGGYTF

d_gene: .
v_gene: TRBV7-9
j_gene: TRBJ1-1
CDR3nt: TGTGCCAGCAGCTTTCACGCGGGGGTGGGGGAAGCTTTCTTT
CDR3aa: CASSFHAGVGEAFF

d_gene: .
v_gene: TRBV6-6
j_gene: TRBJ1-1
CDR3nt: TGTGCCAGCAGCCGATCGGGGATGAACACTGAAGCTTTCTTT
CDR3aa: CASSRSGMNTEAFF

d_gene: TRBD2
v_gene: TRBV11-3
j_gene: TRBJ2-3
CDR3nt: TGTGCCAGTACCCTTCGGGAGGGCCTCACAGATACGCAGTATTTT
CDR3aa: CASTLREGLTDTQYF

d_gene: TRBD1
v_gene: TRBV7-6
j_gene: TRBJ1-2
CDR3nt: TGTGCCAGCAGCGTCGACAGGGGCCCCTATGGCTACACCTTC
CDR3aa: CASSVDRGPYGYTF

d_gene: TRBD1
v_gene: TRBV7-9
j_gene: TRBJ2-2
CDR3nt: TGTGCCAGCAGCTTCGGGACAGGGGGTACCGGGGAGCTGTTTTTT
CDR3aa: CASSFGTGGTGELFF

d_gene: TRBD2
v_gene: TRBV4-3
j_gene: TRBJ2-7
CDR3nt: TGCGCCAGCAGCCAAGATAAAACCGGCCGGGACTACACCTACGAGCAGTACTTC
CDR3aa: CASSQDKTGRDYTYEQYF

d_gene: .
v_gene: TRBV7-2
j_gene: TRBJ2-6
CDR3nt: TGTGCCAGCAGCAAGGGGTACTCTGGGGCCAACGTCCTGACTTTC
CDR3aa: CASSKGYSGANVLTF

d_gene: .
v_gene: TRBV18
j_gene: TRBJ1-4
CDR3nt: TGTGCCAGCTCCCTGGGAGCTTCGAAAGAAAAACTGTTTTTT
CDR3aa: CASSLGASKEKLFF

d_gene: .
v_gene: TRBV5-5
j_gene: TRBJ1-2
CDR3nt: TGTGCCAGCAGCTTGACAGGGCAGTTTCCTAACTATGGCTACACCTTC
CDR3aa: CASSLTGQFPNYGYTF

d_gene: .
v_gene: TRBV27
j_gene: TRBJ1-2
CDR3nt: TGTGCCAGCAGTTTCCGGGGGTATGGCTACACCTTC
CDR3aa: CASSFRGYGYTF

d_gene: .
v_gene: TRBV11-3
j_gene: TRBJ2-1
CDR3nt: TGTGCCAGCAGCTTAGGAATAGACAATGAGCAGTTCTTC
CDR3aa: CASSLGIDNEQFF

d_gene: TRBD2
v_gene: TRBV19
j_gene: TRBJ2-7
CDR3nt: TGTGCCAGTAGTAACTGGACTAGCGGGAGGTACGAGCAGTACTTC
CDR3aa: CASSNWTSGRYEQYF

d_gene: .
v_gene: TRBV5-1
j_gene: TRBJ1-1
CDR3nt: TGCGCCAGCAGGCAAACACCTGAGAACACTGAAGCTTTCTTT
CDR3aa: CASRQTPENTEAFF

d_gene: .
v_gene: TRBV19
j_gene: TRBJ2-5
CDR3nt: TGTGCCAGTAGTATGGGCGGGGAGACCCAGTACTTC
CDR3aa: CASSMGGETQYF

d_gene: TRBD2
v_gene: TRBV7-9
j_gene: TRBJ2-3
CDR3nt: TGTGCCAGCAGCTCCGAGCGTAGCGGGAGGGCCGGGGGAGATACGCAGTATTTT
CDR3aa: CASSSERSGRAGGDTQYF

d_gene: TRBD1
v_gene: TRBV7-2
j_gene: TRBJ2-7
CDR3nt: TGTGCCAGCAGCTCCTTCGGGGACAGTAGCTACGAGCAGTACTTC
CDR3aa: CASSSFGDSSYEQYF

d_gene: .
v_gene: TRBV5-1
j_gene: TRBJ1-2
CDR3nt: TGCGCCAGCAGCTTGGGTTTGGCGGTCGGCTATGGCTACACCTTC
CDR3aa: CASSLGLAVGYGYTF

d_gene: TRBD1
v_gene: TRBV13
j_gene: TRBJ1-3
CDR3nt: TGTGCCAGCAGCCCCCGTACAGGGGCTGGAAACACCATATATTTT
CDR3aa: CASSPRTGAGNTIYF

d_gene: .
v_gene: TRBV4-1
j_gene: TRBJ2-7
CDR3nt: TGCGCCAGCAGCCAAGCTACAGAAGGAGGGGCCTCCTACGAGCAGTACTTC
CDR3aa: CASSQATEGGASYEQYF

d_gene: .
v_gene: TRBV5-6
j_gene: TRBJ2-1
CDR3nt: TGTGCCAGCAGCTTAATAACCTACAATGAGCAGTTCTTC
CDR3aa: CASSLITYNEQFF

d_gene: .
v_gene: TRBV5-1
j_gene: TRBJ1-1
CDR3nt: TGCGCCAGCAGCTCGATAAGGGGTTTGAACACTGAAGCTTTCTTT
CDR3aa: CASSSIRGLNTEAFF